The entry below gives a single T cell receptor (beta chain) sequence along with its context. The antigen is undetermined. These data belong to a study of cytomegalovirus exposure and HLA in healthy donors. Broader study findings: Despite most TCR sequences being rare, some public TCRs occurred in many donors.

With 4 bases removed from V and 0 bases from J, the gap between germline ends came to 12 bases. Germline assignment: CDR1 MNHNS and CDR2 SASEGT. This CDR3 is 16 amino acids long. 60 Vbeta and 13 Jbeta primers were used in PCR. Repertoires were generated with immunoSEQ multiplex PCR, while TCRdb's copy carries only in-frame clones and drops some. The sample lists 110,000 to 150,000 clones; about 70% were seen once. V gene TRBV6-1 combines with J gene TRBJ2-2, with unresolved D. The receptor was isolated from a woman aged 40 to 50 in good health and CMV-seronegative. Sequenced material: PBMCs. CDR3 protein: CASSVSGFSNTGELFF. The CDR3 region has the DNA TGTGCCAGCAGTGTTTCGGGTTTTTCGAACACCGGGGAGCTGTTTTTT.